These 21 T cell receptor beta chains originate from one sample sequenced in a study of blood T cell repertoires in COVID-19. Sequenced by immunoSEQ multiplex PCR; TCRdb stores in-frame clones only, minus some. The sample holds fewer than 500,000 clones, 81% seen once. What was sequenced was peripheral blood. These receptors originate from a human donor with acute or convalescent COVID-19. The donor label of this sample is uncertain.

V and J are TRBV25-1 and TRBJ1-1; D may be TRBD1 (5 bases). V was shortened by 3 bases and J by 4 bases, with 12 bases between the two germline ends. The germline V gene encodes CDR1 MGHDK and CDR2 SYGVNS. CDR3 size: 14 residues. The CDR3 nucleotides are TGTGCCAGCAGTGAGGGGACTAGTGCCACTGAAGCTTTCTTT. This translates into CASSEGTSATEAFF. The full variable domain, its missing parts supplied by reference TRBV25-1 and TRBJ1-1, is EADIYQTPRYLVIGTGKKITLECSQTMGHDKMYWYQQDPGMELHLIHYSYGVNSTEKGDLSSESTVSRIRTEHFPLTLESARPSHTSQYLCASSEGTSATEAFFGQGTRLTVV.

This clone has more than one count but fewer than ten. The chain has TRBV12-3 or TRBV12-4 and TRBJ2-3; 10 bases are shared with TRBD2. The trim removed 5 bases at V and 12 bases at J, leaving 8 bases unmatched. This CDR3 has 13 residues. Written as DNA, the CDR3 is TGTGCCAGCAGTCTCCTACTAGCGGGGTCCCAGTATTTT. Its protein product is CASSLLLAGSQYF.

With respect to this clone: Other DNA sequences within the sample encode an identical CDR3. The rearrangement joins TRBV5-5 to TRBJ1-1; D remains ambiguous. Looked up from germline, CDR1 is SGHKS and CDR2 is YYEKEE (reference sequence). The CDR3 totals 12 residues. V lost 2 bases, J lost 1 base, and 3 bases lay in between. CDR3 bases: TGTGCCAGCAGCTTTAGGAACACTGAAGCTTTCTTT. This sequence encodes CASSFRNTEAFF.

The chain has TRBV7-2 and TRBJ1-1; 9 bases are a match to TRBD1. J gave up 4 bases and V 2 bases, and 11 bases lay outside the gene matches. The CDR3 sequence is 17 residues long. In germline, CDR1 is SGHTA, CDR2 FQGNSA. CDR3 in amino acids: CASSLYGTGFSGTEAFF. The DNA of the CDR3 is TGTGCCAGCAGCTTATACGGGACAGGGTTCTCAGGCACTGAAGCTTTCTTT.

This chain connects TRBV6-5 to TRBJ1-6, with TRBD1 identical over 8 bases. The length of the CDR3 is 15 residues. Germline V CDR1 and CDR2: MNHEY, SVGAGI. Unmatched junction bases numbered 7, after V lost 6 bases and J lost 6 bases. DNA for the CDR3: TGTGCCAGCAGCCGCGGACAGGGTGGTAATTCACCCCTCCACTTT. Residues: CASSRGQGGNSPLHF.

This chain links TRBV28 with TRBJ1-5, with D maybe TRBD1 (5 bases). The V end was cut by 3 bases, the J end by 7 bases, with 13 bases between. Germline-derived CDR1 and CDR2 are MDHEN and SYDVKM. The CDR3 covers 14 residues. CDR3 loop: CASSFTGGGQPQHF. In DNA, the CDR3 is TGTGCCAGCAGTTTCACGGGGGGAGGACAGCCCCAGCATTTT.

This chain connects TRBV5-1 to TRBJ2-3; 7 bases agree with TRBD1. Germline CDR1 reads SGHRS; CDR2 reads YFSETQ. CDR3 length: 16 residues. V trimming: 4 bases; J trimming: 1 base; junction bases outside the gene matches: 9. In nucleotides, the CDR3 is TGCGCCAGCAGCCGAAATCCCGGACAGGGCACAGATACGCAGTATTTT. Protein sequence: CASSRNPGQGTDTQYF.

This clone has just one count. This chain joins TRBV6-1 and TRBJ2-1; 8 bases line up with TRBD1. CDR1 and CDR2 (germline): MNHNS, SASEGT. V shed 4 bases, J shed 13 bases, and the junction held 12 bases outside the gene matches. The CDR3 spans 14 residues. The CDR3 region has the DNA TGTGCCAGCAGTGTAGCAGGGGGCTCGGGATTACAGTTCTTC. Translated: CASSVAGGSGLQFF.

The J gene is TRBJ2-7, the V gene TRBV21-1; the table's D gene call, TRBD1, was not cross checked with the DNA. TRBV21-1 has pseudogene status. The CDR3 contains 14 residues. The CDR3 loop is CASNPPGHDYEQYF. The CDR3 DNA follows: TGTGCCAGCAACCCACCGGGACACGACTACGAGCAGTACTTC.

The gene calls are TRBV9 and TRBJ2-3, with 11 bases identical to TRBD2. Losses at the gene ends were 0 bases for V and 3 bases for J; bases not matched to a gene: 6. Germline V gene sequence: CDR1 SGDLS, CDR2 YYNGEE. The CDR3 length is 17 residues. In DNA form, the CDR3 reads TGTGCCAGCAGCGTAGCTACTAGCGGGAGTGGGACAGATACGCAGTATTTT. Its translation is CASSVATSGSGTDTQYF. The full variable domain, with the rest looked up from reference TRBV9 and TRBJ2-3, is DSGVTQTPKHLITATGQRVTLRCSPRSGDLSVYWYQQSLDQGLQFLIQYYNGEERAKGNILERFSAQQFPDLHSELNLSSLELGDSALYFCASSVATSGSGTDTQYFGPGTRLTVL.

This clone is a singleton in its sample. This CDR3 reads CASSLGETGANVLTF. The CDR3 nucleotides are TGCGCCAGCAGCTTGGGGGAGACTGGGGCCAACGTCCTGACTTTC. The chain couples TRBV5-1 to TRBJ2-6; possibly TRBD2 for D (5 bases). There are 15 residues in the CDR3. Germline V gives CDR1 SGHRS, CDR2 YFSETQ. Trimming pared 0 bases from V and 2 bases from J, leaving 6 bases between.

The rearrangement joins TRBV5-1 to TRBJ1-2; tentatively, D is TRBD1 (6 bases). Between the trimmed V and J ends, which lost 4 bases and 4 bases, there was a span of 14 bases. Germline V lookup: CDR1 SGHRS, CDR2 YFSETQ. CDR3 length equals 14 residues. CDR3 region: CASSPRTDAYGYTF. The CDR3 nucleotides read TGCGCCAGCAGCCCTCGGACAGACGCCTATGGCTACACCTTC.

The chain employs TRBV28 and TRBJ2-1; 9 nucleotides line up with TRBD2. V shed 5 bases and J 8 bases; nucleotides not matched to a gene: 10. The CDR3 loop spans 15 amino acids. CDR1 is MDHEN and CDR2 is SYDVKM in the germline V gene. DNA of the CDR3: TGTGCCAGCAGTCTAGCGGGATCGTATTACTATGAGCAGTTCTTC. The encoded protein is CASSLAGSYYYEQFF.

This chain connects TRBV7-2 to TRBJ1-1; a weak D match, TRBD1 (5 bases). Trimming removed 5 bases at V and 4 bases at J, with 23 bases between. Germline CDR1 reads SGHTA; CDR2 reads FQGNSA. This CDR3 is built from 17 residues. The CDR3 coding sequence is TGTGCCAGCAGCCCAACTGGGCAGGGTCGGCGGTTCACTGAAGCTTTCTTT. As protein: CASSPTGQGRRFTEAFF.

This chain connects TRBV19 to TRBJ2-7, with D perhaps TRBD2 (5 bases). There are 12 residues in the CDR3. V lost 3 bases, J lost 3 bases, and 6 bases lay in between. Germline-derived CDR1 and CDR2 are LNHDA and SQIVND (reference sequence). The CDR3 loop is CASSISGYEQYF. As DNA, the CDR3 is TGTGCCAGTAGTATCAGCGGCTACGAGCAGTACTTC.

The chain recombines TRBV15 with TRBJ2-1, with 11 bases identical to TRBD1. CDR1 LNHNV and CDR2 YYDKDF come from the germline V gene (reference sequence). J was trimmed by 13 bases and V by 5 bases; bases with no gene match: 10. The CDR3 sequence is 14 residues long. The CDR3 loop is CATSGTGGKRTQFF. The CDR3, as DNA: TGTGCCACCAGCGGGACAGGGGGAAAGCGGACTCAGTTCTTC.

CDR3: CASSFYLGQRGDEKLFF. The CDR3, as DNA: TGCGCCAGCAGCTTCTACCTCGGACAGAGAGGGGATGAAAAACTGTTTTTT. The chain links TRBV5-1 to TRBJ1-4; D might be TRBD1 (6 bases). With 2 bases removed from V and 6 bases from J, the gap between germline ends came to 20 bases. This CDR3 is 17 amino acids long. Germline loops: CDR1 SGHRS, CDR2 YFSETQ.

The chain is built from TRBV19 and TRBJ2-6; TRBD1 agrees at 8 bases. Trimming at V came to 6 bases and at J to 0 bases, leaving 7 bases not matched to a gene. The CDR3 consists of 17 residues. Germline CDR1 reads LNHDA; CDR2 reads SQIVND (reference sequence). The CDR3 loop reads CASSSDRGRSGANVLTF. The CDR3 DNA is TGTGCCAGTAGCTCAGACAGGGGCCGCTCTGGGGCCAACGTCCTGACTTTC.

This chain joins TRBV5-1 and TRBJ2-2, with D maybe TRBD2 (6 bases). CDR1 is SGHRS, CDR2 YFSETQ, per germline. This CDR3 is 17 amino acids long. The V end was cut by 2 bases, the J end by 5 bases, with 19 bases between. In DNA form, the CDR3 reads TGCGCCAGCAGCTTCTCTTCTCTGGGGGGAAGGACCGGGGAGCTGTTTTTT. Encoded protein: CASSFSSLGGRTGELFF.

CDR3 in DNA: TGTGCCAGCAGTAGGGTCCGGGGGGGGAACAATGAGCAGTTCTTC. Translated, it gives CASSRVRGGNNEQFF. The chain uses TRBV11-2 and TRBJ2-1; 8 bases are a match to TRBD2. The CDR3 is 15 residues long. Germline V gene data show CDR1 as SGHAT and CDR2 as FQNNGV. Germline trimming cut 6 bases from V and 5 bases from J; bases unmatched to any gene: 9.

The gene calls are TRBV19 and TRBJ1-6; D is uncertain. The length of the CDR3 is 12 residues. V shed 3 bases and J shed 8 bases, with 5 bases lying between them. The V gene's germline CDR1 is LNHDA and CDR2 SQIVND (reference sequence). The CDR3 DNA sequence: TGTGCCAGTAGTATTGAGCATTCACCCCTCCACTTT. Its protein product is CASSIEHSPLHF.